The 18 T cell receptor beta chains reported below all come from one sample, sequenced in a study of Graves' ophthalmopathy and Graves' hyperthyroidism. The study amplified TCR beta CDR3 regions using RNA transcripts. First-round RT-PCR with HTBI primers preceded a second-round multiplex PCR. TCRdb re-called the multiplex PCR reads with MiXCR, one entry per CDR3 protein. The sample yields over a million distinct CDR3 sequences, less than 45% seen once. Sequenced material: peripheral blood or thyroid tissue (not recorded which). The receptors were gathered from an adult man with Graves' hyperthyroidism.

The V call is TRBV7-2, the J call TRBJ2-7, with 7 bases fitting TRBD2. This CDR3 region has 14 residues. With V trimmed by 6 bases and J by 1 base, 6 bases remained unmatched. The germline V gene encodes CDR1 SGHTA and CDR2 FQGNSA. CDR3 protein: CASRGGGVSYEQYF. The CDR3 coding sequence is TGTGCCAGCAGGGGGGGGGGAGTGTCCTACGAGCAGTACTTC.

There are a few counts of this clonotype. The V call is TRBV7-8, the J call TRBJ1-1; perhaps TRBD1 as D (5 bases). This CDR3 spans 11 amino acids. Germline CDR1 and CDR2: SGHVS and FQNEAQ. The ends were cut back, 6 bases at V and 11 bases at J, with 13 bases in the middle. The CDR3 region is CASRSGGLAFF. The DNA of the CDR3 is TGTGCCAGCAGGTCTGGGGGGTTGGCTTTCTTT.

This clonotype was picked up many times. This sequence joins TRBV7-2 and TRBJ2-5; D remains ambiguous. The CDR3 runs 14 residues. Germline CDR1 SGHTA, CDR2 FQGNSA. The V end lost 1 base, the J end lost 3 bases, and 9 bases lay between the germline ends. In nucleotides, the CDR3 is TGTGCCAGCAGCTTAGAGCATTGGGAAGAGACCCAGTACTTC. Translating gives CASSLEHWEETQYF.

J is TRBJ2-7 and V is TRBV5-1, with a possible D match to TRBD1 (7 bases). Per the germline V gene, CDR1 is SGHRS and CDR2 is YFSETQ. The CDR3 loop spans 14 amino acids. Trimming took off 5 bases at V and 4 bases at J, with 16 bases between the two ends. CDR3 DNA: TGCGCCAGCAGGGATCCAGGGGGGTCATACGAGCAGTACTTC. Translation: CASRDPGGSYEQYF.

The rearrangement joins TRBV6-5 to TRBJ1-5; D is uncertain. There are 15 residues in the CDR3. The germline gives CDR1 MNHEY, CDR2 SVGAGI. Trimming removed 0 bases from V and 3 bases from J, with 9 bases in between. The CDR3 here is CASSYSGRANQPQHF. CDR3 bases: TGTGCCAGCAGTTACTCGGGGAGGGCCAATCAGCCCCAGCATTTT.

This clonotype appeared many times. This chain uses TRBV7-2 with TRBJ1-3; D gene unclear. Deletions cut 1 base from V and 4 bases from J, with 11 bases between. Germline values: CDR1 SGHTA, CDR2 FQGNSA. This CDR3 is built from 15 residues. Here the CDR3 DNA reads TGTGCCAGCAGCTTAGATTTATCGTTCGGAAACACCATATATTTT. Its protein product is CASSLDLSFGNTIYF.

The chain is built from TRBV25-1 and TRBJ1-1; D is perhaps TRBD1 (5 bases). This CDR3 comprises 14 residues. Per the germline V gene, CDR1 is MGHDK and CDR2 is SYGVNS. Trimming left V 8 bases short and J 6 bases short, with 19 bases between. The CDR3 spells CASLPRGGSPEAFF. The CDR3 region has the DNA TGTGCCAGCCTACCGCGGGGGGGGAGTCCTGAAGCTTTCTTT.

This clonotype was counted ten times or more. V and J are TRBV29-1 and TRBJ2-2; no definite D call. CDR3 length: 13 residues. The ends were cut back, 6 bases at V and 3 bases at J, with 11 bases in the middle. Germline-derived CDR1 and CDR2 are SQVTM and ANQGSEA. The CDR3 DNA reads TGCAGCGTCCCCTTGCCGGACACCGGGGAGCTGTTTTTT. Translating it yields CSVPLPDTGELFF.

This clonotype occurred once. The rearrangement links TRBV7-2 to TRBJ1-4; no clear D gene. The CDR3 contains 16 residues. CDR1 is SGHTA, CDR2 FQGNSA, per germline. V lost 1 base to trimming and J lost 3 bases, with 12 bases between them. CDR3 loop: CASSLDRLAANEKLFF. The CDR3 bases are TGTGCCAGCAGCTTAGACAGACTCGCGGCTAATGAAAAACTGTTTTTT.

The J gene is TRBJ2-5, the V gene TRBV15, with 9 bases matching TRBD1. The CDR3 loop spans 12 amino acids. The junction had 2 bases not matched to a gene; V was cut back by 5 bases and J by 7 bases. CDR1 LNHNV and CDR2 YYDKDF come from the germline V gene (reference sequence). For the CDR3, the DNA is TGTGCCACCAGCGGGGGACAGGGGACCCAGTACTTC. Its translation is CATSGGQGTQYF.

The CDR3, as DNA: TGTGCCAGCAGCCAAACAGGGCACACCATATATTTT. Protein sequence: CASSQTGHTIYF. The V and J genes are TRBV28 and TRBJ1-3; TRBD1 might be the D (6 bases). This CDR3 contains 12 residues. Between the trimmed V and J ends, which lost 6 bases and 8 bases, there was a span of 11 bases. Germline loops: CDR1 MDHEN, CDR2 SYDVKM.

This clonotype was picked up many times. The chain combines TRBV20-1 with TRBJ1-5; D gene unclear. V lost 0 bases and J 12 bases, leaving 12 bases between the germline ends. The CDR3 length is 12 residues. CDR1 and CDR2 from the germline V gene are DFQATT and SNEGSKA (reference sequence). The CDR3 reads CSARDLGGIQHF. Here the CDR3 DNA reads TGCAGTGCTAGAGATCTGGGCGGGATCCAGCATTTT.

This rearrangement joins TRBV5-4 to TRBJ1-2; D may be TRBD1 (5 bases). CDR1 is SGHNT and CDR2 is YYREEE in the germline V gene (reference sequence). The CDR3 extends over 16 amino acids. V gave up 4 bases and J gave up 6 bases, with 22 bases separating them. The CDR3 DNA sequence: TGTGCCAGCAGCACGGGGGTGGGGCGCAGAGGCAATGGCTACACCTTC. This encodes CASSTGVGRRGNGYTF.

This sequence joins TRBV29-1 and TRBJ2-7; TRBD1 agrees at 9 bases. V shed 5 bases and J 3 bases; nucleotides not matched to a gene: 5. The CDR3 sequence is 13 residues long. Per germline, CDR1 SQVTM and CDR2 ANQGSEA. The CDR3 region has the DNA TGCAGCGTTCCGGGACAGGGAATCTACGAGCAGTACTTC. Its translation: CSVPGQGIYEQYF.

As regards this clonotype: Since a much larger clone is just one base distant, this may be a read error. CDR3: CASRLLRQGEQYF. The CDR3 nucleotides read TGCGCCAGCAGACTGCTCAGACAAGGCGAGCAGTACTTC. The chain links TRBV5-1 to TRBJ2-7, with D unresolved. V gave up 5 bases and J gave up 6 bases, with 15 bases separating them. This CDR3 is built from 13 residues. Germline-derived CDR1 and CDR2 are SGHRS and YFSETQ.

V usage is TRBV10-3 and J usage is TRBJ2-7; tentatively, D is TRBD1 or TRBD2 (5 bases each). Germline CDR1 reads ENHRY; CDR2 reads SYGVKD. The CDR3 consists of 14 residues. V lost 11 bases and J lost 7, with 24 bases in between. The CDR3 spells CAGGSLLGTWEQYF. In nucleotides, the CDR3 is TGTGCCGGGGGAAGCTTGTTGGGGACCTGGGAGCAGTACTTC.

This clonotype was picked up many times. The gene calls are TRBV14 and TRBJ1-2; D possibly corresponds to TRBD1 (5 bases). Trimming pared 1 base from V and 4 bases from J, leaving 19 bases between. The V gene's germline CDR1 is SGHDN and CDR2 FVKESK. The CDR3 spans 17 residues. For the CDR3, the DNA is TGTGCCAGCAGCCAAGTTCCGGGACTCACCTCCACCTATGGCTACACCTTC. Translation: CASSQVPGLTSTYGYTF.

The CDR3 DNA sequence: TGTGCCAGCAGTTACTCGGCAGGGGGCCAGAACACTGAAGCTTTCTTT. It codes for CASSYSAGGQNTEAFF. The chain uses TRBV6-6 and TRBJ1-1; TRBD1 matches 8 bases. V lost 0 bases, J lost 1 base, and 4 bases stayed unmatched. CDR1 is MNHNY and CDR2 is SVGAGI in the germline V gene (reference sequence). The CDR3 contains 16 residues.